The clone carrying this T cell receptor (beta chain) was picked up many times. Its target is unknown. 5'RACE template switching produced TCR cDNA carrying a universal primer site and UMIs. TCRdb reanalysed the 5' RACE reads using MiXCR and keeps one entry per CDR3 protein. The sample carries 150,000 or so distinct CDR3 sequences, around 7.3% recorded once. The CDR3 contains 16 residues. CDR1 and CDR2 from the germline V gene are LGHNA and YNFKEQ. V dropped 0 bases and J dropped 3; count of bases not matched to a gene: 2. The data belong to a study of T cells after yellow fever vaccination. Study-level background: Libraries from low-cell-number fractions were prepared with the SMART-Seq v4 Ultra Low Input RNA kit.

Regarding the study as a whole: Within FACS-sorted repertoires, abundant clonotypes contaminating from the bulk population could be present.

The chain couples TRBV4-2 to TRBJ2-1; 10 nucleotides align to TRBD2. The sequencing used CD4+ T cells sorted from PBMCs, collected 5 to 6 days after the first yellow fever vaccination. The TCR sequence derives from a man between 18 and 35 years old who received the YFV17D yellow fever vaccine. The CDR3 nucleotides are TGTGCCAGCAGCCAAGACGCTAGCGGGGGCTACAATGAGCAGTTCTTC. It specifies CASSQDASGGYNEQFF.